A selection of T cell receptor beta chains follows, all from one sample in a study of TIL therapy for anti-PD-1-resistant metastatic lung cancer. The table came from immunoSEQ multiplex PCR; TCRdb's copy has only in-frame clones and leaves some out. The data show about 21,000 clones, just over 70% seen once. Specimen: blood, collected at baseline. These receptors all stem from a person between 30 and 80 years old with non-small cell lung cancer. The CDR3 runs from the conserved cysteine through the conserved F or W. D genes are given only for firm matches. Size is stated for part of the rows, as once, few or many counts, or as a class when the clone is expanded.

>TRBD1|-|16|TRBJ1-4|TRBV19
CASSKGQGLFNEKLFF
TGTGCCAGTAGTAAGGGACAGGGATTATTTAATGAAAAACTGTTTTTT
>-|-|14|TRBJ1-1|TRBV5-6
CASSLDVLNTEAFF
TGTGCCAGCAGCTTGGACGTCCTGAACACTGAAGCTTTCTTT
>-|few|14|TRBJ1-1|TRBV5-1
CASSLAFGDTEAFF
TGCGCCAGCAGCTTGGCCTTCGGGGACACTGAAGCTTTCTTT
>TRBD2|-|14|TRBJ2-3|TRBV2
CASAGLAEPDTQYF
TGTGCCAGTGCGGGACTAGCTGAGCCAGATACGCAGTATTTT
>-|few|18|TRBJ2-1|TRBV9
CASSARGAGVTAYNEQFF
TGTGCCAGCAGCGCCCGGGGGGCGGGGGTAACAGCCTACAATGAGCAGTTCTTC
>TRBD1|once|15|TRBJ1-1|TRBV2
CASSERGQIDTEAFF
TGTGCCAGCAGTGAGAGGGGGCAGATTGACACTGAAGCTTTCTTT
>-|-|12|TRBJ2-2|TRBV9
CASSAPPGELFF
TGTGCCAGCAGCGCCCCCCCCGGGGAGCTGTTTTTT
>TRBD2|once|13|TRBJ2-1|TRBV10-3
CAISRTSLNEQFF
TGTGCCATCAGTAGGACTAGCCTCAATGAGCAGTTCTTC
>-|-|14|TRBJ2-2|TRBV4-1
CASSHPGRTGELFF
TGCGCCAGCAGCCACCCGGGGCGGACCGGGGAGCTGTTTTTT
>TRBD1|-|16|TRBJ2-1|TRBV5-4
CASSSRQGDSYNEQFF
TGTGCCAGCAGCTCTCGACAGGGAGACTCCTACAATGAGCAGTTCTTC
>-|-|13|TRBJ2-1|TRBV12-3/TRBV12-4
CASRDHGGGEQFF
TGTGCCAGCCGGGACCACGGTGGGGGGGAGCAGTTCTTC
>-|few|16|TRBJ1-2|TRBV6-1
CASSEAGDALIYGYTF
TGTGCCAGCAGTGAAGCTGGCGACGCTTTGATCTATGGCTACACCTTC
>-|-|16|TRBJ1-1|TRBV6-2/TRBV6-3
CASSYYPGGLNTEAFF
TGTGCCAGCAGTTACTACCCCGGGGGACTGAACACTGAAGCTTTCTTT
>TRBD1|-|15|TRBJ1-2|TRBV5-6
CASSLGGQAYYGYTF
TGTGCCAGCAGCTTGGGGGGACAGGCCTACTATGGCTACACCTTC
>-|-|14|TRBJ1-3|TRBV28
CASSLGFYGNTIYF
TGTGCCAGCAGTTTGGGTTTCTATGGAAACACCATATATTTT
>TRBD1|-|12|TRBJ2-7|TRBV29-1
CSARQGPYEQYF
TGCAGCGCCCGACAGGGCCCCTACGAGCAGTACTTC
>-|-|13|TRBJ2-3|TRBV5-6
CASSLRVVNTQYF
TGTGCCAGCAGCTTGCGGGTAGTGAATACGCAGTATTTT
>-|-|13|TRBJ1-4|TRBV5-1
CASSSHRFEKLFF
TGCGCCAGCAGCTCCCACAGGTTTGAAAAACTGTTTTTT
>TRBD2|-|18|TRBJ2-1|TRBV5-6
CASSSRLAGGQAHNEQFF
TGTGCCAGCAGCTCTCGACTAGCGGGGGGCCAGGCCCACAATGAGCAGTTCTTC
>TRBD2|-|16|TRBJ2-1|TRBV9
CASSVIASGGPGEQFF
TGTGCCAGCAGCGTCATAGCTAGCGGGGGGCCGGGTGAGCAGTTCTTC
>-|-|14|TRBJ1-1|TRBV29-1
CSVEPRVEDTEAFF
TGCAGCGTTGAACCCCGGGTTGAGGACACTGAAGCTTTCTTT
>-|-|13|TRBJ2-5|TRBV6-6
CASTLQVQETQYF
TGTGCCAGCACCCTGCAGGTTCAAGAGACCCAGTACTTC
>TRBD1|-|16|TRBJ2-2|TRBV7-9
CASITGVGMNTGELFF
TGTGCCAGCATTACAGGGGTCGGTATGAACACCGGGGAGCTGTTTTTT
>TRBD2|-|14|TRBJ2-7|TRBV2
CADRTSGSFGEQYF
TGTGCCGACAGGACTAGCGGGAGTTTTGGCGAGCAGTACTTC
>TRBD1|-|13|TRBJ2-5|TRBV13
CASSHTGDETQYF
TGTGCCAGCAGCCATACAGGGGACGAGACCCAGTACTTC
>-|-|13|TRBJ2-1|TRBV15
CATSRDSSGQQFF
TGTGCCACCAGCAGAGATAGTTCGGGGCAGCAGTTCTTC
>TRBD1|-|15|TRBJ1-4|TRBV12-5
CASGLGQTTNEKLFF
TGTGCTAGTGGTCTGGGACAGACGACTAATGAAAAACTGTTTTTT
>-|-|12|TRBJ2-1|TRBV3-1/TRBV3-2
CASSRGGIEQFF
TGTGCCAGCAGCCGGGGCGGAATCGAGCAGTTCTTC
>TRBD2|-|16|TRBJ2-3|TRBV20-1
CSASGVAGRTTDTQYF
TGCAGTGCTAGTGGCGTAGCGGGGAGGACCACAGATACGCAGTATTTT
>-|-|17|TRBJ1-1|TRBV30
CAWSPALGGHSNTEAFF
TGTGCCTGGAGTCCGGCGTTAGGGGGTCACTCGAACACTGAAGCTTTCTTT
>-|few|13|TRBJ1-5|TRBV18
CASSGQNDQPQHF
TGTGCCAGCTCCGGACAGAACGATCAGCCCCAGCATTTT
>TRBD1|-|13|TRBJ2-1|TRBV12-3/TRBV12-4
CASSFMTGDEQFF
TGTGCCAGCAGTTTTATGACAGGGGATGAGCAGTTCTTC
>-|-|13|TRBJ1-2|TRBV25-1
CASTINGRVGYTF
TGTGCCAGCACGATTAATGGACGGGTCGGCTACACCTTC
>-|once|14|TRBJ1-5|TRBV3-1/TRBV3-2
CASSQRQSNQPQHF
TGTGCCAGCAGCCAACGACAGAGCAATCAGCCCCAGCATTTT
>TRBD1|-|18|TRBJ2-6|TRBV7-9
CASSRRGTGRSGANVLTF
TGTGCCAGCAGCCGCCGGGGGACAGGTCGGTCTGGGGCCAACGTCCTGACTTTC
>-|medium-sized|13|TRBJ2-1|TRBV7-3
CASSPFGGNEQFF
TGTGCCAGCAGCCCCTTTGGGGGCAATGAGCAGTTCTTC
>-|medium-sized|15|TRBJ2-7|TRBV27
CASSSFGTASYEQYF
TGTGCCAGCTCCTCTTTCGGGACGGCCTCCTACGAGCAGTACTTC
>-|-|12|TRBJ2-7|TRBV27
CASSSKVYEQYF
TGTGCCAGCAGTTCCAAGGTTTACGAGCAGTACTTC
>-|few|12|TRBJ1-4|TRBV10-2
CASSQEGEKLFF
TGCGCCAGCAGTCAGGAGGGGGAAAAACTGTTTTTT
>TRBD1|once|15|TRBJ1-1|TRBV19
CASSSGTGADTEAFF
TGTGCCAGTAGTTCTGGGACAGGGGCGGACACTGAAGCTTTCTTT
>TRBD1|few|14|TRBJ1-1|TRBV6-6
CASTRDRAATEAFF
TGTGCCAGCACACGAGACAGGGCGGCCACTGAAGCTTTCTTT
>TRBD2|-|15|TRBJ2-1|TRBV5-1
CASSLPGGKNNEQFF
TGCGCCAGCAGCTTGCCGGGAGGGAAGAACAATGAGCAGTTCTTC
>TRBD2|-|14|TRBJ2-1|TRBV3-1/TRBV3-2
CASSHKGTSGRLFF
TGTGCCAGCAGCCATAAGGGGACTAGCGGGAGACTGTTCTTC
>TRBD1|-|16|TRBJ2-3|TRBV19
CASSLGQGRDTDTQYF
TGTGCCAGTAGTCTCGGACAGGGGCGAGACACAGATACGCAGTATTTT
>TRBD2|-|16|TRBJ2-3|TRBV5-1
CASSSKKTSGSDTQYF
TGCGCCAGCAGCTCCAAAAAAACTAGCGGGAGTGATACGCAGTATTTT